This entry is about one T cell receptor (beta chain). Its antigen has not been determined. Qualities for individual bases were not recorded, and no much larger clone is one base off. After transplant, bone marrow was aspirated from the posterior iliac crest or from another site selected by the physician. This specimen belongs to a study of graft-versus-host responses after intestinal transplantation (dated by TCRdb to 2020 to 2022). For context, the study as a whole: The transplants that recipients received were multivisceral, liver-intestinal, or isolated intestinal. Every recipient was given anti-thymocyte globulin induction, followed by about three years of maintenance tacrolimus and steroids. After intestinal transplantation, graft-versus-host and host-versus-graft alloreactive T cell clones in the graft, circulation and bone marrow were tracked using bulk TCR-beta CDR3 sequencing. Alloreactive clones were identified by sequencing pre-transplant mixed lymphocyte reaction products and comparing them with unstimulated pre-transplant donor and recipient T cells. The cohort enrolled about two dozen intestinal transplant recipients, one of whom was a retransplant, and a few patients without pretransplant specimens were excluded. Donor T cell macrochimerism was defined as a peak of at least 4% donor T cells among recipient peripheral blood mononuclear cells. Rather than being sequenced by the commercial service, samples from a few later patients were sequenced in-house on an Illumina MiSeq and processed with MiXCR. Overall study outcomes, separate from this receptor: In patients with donor T cell macrochimerism, the allografts had high GvH to HvG T cell clonal ratios. The conclusions were limited by the relatively low number and heterogeneity of the intestinal transplant patients. GvH clones were detected in recipient bone marrow, and some appeared earlier in ileal mucosa or blood, consistent with an intestinal mucosal origin. Early after transplant, declines in HvG clones were associated with peak levels of circulating GvH clones.

The method behind the library was the immunoSEQ multiplex PCR assay. For most patients, genomic DNA was subjected to high-throughput TCR-beta CDR3 sequencing by Adaptive Biotechnologies. In the paper's pipeline: TCR sequencing data were retrieved from Adaptive's ImmunoSEQ software for around 18 patients, whereas a few other patients were processed with MiXCR and VDJtools. Because the origin of CDR3 nucleotide sequences shared between donor and recipient could not be assigned, those sequences were removed. To count as alloreactive, a clone needed at least 2-fold expansion over unstimulated cells and a minimum CFSE-low frequency of 0.002% (template counts) or 0.001% (read counts). Clones detected in sequenced pre-transplant spleen, lymph node, or MLR CFSE-low populations of the donor or recipient were defined as mappable. Cumulative frequency of alloreactive clones was calculated as a percentage of all sequences weighted by copy number. Here the immuneACCESS table is served through TCRdb, limited to in-frame sequences with V and J called. Missing clones are a known gap in these copies; in checked studies unresolved V genes cover under half, and the rest lacks a known reason. The V and J calls and clone size were taken over from that table, and D and trimming were inferred from the DNA. The sample table records 65,000 to 85,000 clones; roughly 92% of these occur just once. The biggest ten clones account for approximately 6.3% of the sample.

This clonotype was sampled from a human patient who received an intestinal transplant, so some T cells may come from the graft donor. This specimen was bone marrow, taken 700 to 850 days after intestinal transplantation.

The DNA sequence follows: TGTGCCAGCAGCTTTGTAGGCGGGGGTTACAATGAGCAGTTCTTC. The resulting protein is CASSFVGGGYNEQFF. The rearrangement combines TRBV7-6 with TRBJ2-1, and TRBD2 matches 7 of the central bases. CDR1 SGHVS and CDR2 FNYEAQ are derived from the germline V gene. The CDR3 runs 15 amino acids, cysteine and phenylalanine included. Just the 45-base CDR3 DNA is kept, in frame starting at base 1. At the junction V is shortened by 3 bases and J by 4 bases; bases outside the gene matches: 6. Reference TRBV7-6 and TRBJ2-1 proteins supply the regions before and after the CDR3; the full variable domain is: GAGVSQSPRYKVTKRGQDVALRCDPISGHVSLYWYRQALGQGPEFLTYFNYEAQQDKSGLPNDRFSAERPEGSISTLTIQRTEQRDSAMYRCASSFVGGGYNEQFFGPGTRLTVL.